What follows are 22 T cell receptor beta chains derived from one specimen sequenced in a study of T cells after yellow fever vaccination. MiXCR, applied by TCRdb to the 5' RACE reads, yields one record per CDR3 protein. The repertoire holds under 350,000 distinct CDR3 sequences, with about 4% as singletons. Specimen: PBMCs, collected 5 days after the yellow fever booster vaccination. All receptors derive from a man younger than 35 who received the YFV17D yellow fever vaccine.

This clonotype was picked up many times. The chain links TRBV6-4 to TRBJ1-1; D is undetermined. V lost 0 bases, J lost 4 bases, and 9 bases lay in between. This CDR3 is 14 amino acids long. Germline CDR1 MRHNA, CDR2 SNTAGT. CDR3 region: CASSDSMESTEAFF. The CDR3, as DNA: TGTGCCAGCAGTGACTCAATGGAAAGCACTGAAGCTTTCTTT.

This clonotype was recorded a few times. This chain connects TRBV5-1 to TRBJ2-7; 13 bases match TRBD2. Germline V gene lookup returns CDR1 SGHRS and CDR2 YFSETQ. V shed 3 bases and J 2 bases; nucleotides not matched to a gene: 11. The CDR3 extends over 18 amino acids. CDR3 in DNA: TGCGCCAGCAGCTGGGTTGGGACTAGCGGGGACCTCGCCTACGAGCAGTACTTC. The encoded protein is CASSWVGTSGDLAYEQYF.

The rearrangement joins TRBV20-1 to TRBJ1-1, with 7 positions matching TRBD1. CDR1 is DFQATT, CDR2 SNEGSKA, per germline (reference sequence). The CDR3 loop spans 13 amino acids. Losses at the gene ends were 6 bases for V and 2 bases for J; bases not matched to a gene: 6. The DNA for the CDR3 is TGCAGTGCCCTGCAGGGGGGCAACACTGAAGCTTTCTTT. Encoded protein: CSALQGGNTEAFF.

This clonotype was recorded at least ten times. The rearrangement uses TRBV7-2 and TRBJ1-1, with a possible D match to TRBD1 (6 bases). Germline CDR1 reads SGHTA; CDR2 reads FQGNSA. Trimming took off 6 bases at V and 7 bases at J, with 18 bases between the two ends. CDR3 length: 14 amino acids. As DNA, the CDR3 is TGTGCCAGCAGGGTGGGCAGGAGGGGGATTGAAGCTTTCTTT. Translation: CASRVGRRGIEAFF.

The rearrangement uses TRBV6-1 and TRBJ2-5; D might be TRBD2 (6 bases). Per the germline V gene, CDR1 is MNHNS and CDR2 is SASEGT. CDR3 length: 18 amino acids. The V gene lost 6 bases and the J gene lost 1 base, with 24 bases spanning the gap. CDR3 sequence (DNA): TGTGCCAGCAGCGGACGGAATAGGGCGGGGCGTTTCCAAGAGACCCAGTACTTC. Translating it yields CASSGRNRAGRFQETQYF.

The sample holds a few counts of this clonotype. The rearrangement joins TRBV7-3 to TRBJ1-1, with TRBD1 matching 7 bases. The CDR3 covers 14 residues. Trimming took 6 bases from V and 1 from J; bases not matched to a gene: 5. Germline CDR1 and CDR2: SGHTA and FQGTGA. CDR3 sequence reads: CASRLGTANTEAFF. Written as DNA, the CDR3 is TGTGCCAGCAGACTAGGGACAGCGAACACTGAAGCTTTCTTT. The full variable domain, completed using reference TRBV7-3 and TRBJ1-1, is GAGVSQTPSNKVTEKGKYVELRCDPISGHTALYWYRQSLGQGPEFLIYFQGTGAADDSGLPNDRFFAVRPEGSVSTLKIQRTERGDSAVYLCASRLGTANTEAFFGQGTRLTVV.

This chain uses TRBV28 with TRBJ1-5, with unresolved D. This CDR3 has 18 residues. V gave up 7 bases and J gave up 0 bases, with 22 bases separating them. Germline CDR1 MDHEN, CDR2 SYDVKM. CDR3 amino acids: CASNLLSSTFYSNQPQHF. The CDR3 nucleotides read TGTGCCAGCAACCTCCTCTCCTCGACTTTCTATAGCAATCAGCCCCAGCATTTT.

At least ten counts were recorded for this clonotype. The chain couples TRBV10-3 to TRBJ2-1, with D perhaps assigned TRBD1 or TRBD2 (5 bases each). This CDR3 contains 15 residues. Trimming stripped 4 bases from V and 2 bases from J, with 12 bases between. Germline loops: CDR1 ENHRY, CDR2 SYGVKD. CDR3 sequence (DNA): TGTGCCATCAGTGCCGGGACCGAAGCCTACAATGAGCAGTTCTTC. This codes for CAISAGTEAYNEQFF.

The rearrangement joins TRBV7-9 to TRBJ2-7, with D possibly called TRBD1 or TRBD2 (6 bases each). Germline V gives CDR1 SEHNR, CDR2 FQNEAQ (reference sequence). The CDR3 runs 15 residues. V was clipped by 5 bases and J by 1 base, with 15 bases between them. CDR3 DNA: TGTGCCAGCAGCCCCCGCGGGGACAATTCCTACGAGCAGTACTTC. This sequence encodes CASSPRGDNSYEQYF.

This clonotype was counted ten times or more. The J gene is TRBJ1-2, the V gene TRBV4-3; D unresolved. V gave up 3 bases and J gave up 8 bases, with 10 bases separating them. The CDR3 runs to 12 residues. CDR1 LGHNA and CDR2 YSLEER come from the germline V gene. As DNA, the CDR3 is TGCGCCAGCAGCCAGTGGGGAGAGGGCTACACCTTC. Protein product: CASSQWGEGYTF.

This CDR3 is CASTLSPSGGVNTGELFF. In DNA, the CDR3 is TGTGCCAGCACCCTAAGCCCTAGCGGGGGAGTCAACACCGGGGAGCTGTTTTTT. This chain joins TRBV4-2 and TRBJ2-2, with 10 bases identical to TRBD2. Germline-derived CDR1 and CDR2 are LGHNA and YNFKEQ. The CDR3 sequence is 18 residues long. Trimming took 7 bases from V and 2 from J; bases not matched to a gene: 13.

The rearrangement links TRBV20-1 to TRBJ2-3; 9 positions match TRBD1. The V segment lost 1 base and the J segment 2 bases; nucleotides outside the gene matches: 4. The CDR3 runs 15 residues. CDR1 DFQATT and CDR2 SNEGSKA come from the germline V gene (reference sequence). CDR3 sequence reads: CSARAGQGITDTQYF. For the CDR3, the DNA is TGCAGTGCTAGAGCTGGACAGGGGATCACAGATACGCAGTATTTT.

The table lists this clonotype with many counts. The CDR3 is CASSFKGPKNIQYF. The CDR3 coding sequence is TGTGCCAGCAGTTTCAAGGGACCCAAAAACATTCAGTACTTC. The chain recombines TRBV27 with TRBJ2-4; the D call may be TRBD1 or TRBD2 (5 bases each). Trimming shortened V by 3 bases and J by 2 bases, and 8 bases separated the two germline ends. CDR1 and CDR2 from the germline V gene are MNHEY and SMNVEV (reference sequence). The CDR3 extends over 14 amino acids.

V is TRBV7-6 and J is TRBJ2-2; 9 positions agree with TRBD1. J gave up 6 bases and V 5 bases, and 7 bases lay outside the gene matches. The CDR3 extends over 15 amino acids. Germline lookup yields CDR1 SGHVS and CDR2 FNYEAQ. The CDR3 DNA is TGTGCCAGCAGCCCGAGGACAGGGGAAGCCGGGGAGCTGTTTTTT. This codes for CASSPRTGEAGELFF.

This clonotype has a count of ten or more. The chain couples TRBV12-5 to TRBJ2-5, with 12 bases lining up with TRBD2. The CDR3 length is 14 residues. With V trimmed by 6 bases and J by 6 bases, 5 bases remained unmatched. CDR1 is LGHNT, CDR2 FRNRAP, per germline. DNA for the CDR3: TGTGCTAGTGGCCGAGGACTAGCGGGACAGACCCAGTACTTC. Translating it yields CASGRGLAGQTQYF.

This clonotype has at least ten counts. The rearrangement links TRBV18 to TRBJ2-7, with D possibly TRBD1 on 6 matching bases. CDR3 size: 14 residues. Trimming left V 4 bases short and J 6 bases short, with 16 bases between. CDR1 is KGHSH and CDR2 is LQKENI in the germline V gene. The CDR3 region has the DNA TGTGCCAGCTCACTATTACAGGGTCCGGGCGAGCAGTACTTC. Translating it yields CASSLLQGPGEQYF.

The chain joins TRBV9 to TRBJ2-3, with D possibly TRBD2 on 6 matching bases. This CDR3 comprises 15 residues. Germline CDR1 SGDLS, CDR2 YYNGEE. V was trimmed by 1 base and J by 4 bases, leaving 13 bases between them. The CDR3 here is CASSVRASAADTQYF. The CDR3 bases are TGTGCCAGCAGCGTACGCGCTAGCGCGGCAGATACGCAGTATTTT.

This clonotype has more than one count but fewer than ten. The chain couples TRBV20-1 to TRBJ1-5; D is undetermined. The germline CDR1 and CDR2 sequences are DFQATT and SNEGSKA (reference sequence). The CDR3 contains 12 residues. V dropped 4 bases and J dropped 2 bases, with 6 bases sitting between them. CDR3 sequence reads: CSAIDRNQPQHF. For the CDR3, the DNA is TGCAGTGCTATCGATCGCAATCAGCCCCAGCATTTT.

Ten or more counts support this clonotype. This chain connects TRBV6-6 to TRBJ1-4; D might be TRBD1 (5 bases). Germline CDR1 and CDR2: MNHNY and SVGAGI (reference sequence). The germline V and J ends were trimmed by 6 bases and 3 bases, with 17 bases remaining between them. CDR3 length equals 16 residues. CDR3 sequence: CASSLTHTGANEKLFF. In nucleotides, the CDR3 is TGTGCCAGCAGCCTCACCCACACGGGGGCTAATGAAAAACTGTTTTTT.

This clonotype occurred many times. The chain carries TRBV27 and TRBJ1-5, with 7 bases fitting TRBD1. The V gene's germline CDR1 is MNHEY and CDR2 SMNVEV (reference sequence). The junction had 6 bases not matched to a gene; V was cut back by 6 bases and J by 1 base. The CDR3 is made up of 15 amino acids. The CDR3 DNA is TGTGCCAGCAGAAAGGGGGGACAGAGCAATCAGCCCCAGCATTTT. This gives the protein CASRKGGQSNQPQHF.

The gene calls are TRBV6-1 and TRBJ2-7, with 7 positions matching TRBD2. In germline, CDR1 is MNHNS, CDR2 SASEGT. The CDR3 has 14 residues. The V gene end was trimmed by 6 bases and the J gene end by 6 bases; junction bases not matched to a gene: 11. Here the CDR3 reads CASSPGLVSFEQYV. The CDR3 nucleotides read TGTGCCAGCAGCCCAGGACTAGTCTCTTTCGAGCAGTACGTC.

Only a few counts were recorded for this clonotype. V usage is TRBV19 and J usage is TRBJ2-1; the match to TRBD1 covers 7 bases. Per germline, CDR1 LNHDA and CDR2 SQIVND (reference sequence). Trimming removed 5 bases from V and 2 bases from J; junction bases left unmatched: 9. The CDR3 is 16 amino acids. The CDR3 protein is CASSLRQGRTYNEQFF. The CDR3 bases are TGTGCCAGTAGTTTAAGACAGGGAAGGACCTACAATGAGCAGTTCTTC.